These 3 T cell receptor beta chains were all obtained from the same sample, sequenced in a study of preoperative IRX-2 immunotherapy in early breast cancer. Generated by immunoSEQ multiplex PCR, the TCRdb table keeps only in-frame clones and is missing some. Of about 23,000 clones listed, over 75% were seen once; the top ten hold approximately 9%. Treatment of the sample: preoperative locoregional IRX-2 cytokine immunotherapy. The source material was tumor tissue, sampled after IRX-2 immunotherapy. Receptors originate from a human donor with breast cancer.

The rearrangement uses TRBV5-1 and TRBJ2-1, with D maybe TRBD1 (5 bases). The V gene's germline CDR1 is SGHRS and CDR2 YFSETQ. CDR3 length equals 15 residues. V lost 1 base and J lost 3, with 11 bases in between. For the CDR3, the DNA is TGCGCCAGCAGCTTGACCGGACAAGACTACAATGAGCAGTTCTTC. Translating gives CASSLTGQDYNEQFF. The full variable domain, with the rest looked up from reference TRBV5-1 and TRBJ2-1, is KAGVTQTPRYLIKTRGQQVTLSCSPISGHRSVSWYQQTPGQGLQFLFEYFSETQRNKGNFPGRFSGRQFSNSRSEMNVSTLELGDSALYLCASSLTGQDYNEQFFGPGTRLTVL.

This chain links TRBV12-5 with TRBJ2-1, with 10 bases aligning to TRBD2. V lost 6 bases and J lost 2; bases outside the gene matches: 4. CDR3 length: 15 amino acids. Germline CDR1 LGHNT, CDR2 FRNRAP. CDR3 sequence reads: CASGPLAGAYNEQFF. As DNA, the CDR3 is TGTGCTAGTGGGCCCCTAGCGGGGGCCTACAATGAGCAGTTCTTC.

The count of this clone is one. The chain has TRBV29-1 and TRBJ2-2; 11 nucleotides agree with TRBD2. V trimming: 5 bases; J trimming: 5 bases; junction bases outside the gene matches: 4. Germline loops: CDR1 SQVTM, CDR2 ANQGSEA. The CDR3 totals 14 residues. CDR3 nucleotides: TGCAGCGTTCTTAGCGGGGGGGGGACCGGGGAGCTGTTTTTT. As protein: CSVLSGGGTGELFF.